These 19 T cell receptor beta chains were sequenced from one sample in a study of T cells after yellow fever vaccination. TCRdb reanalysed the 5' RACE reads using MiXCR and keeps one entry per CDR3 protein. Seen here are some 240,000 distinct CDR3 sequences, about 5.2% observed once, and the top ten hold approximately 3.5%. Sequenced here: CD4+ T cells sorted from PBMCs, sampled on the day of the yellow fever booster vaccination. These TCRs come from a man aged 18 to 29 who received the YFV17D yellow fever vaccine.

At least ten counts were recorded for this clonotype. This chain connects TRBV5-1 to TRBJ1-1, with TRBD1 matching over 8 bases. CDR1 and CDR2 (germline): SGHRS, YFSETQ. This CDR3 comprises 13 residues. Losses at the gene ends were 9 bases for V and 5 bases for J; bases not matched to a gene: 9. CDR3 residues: CATGQGAETEAFF. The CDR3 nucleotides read TGCGCCACAGGTCAGGGGGCAGAAACTGAAGCTTTCTTT.

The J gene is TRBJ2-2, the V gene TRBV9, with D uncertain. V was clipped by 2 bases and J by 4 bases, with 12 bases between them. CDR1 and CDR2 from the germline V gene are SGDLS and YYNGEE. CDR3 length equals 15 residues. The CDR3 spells CASSVRAHPTGELFF. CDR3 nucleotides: TGTGCCAGCAGCGTCCGGGCCCATCCCACCGGGGAGCTGTTTTTT.

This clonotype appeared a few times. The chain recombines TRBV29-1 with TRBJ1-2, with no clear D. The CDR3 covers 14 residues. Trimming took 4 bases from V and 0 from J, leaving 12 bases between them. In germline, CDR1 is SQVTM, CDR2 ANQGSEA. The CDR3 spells CSVAYLQANYGYTF. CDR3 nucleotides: TGCAGCGTTGCCTACCTCCAAGCTAACTATGGCTACACCTTC.

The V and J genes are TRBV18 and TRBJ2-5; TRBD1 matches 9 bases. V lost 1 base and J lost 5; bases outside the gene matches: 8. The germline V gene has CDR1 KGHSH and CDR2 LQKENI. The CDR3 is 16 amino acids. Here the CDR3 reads CASSPHSPGQGETQYF. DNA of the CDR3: TGTGCCAGCTCACCACACTCACCGGGACAGGGCGAGACCCAGTACTTC.

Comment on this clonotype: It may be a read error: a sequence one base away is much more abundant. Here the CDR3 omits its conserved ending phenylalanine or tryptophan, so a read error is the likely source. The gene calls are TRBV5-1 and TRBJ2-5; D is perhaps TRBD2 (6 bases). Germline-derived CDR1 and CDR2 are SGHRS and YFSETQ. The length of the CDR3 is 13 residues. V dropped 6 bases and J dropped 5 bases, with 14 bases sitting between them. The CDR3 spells CASKPGEGETQYS. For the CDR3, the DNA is TGCGCCAGCAAACCGGGGGAAGGGGAGACCCAGTACTCC.

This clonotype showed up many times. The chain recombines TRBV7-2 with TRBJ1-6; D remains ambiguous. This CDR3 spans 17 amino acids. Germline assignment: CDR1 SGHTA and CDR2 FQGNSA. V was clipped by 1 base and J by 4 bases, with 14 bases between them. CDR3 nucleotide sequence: TGTGCCAGCAGCTTAGGGGCAGAAATAGTGTATAATTCACCCCTCCACTTT. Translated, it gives CASSLGAEIVYNSPLHF.

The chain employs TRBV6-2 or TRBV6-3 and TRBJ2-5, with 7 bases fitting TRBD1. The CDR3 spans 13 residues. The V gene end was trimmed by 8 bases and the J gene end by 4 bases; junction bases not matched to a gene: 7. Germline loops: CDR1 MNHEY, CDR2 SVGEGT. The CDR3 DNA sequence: TGTGCCAGCCGATCAGGGGACAGAGAGACCCAGTACTTC. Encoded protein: CASRSGDRETQYF.

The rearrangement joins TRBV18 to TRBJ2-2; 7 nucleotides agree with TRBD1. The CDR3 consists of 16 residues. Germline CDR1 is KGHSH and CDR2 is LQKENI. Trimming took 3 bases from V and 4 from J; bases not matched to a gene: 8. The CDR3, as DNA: TGTGCCAGCTCACCCCGGGACAGCCCTTTCACCGGGGAGCTGTTTTTT. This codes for CASSPRDSPFTGELFF.

The CDR3 reads CATEGGPGEGSGTGELFF. For the CDR3, the DNA is TGTGCCACCGAGGGGGGTCCGGGAGAGGGTTCCGGCACCGGGGAGCTGTTTTTT. The chain links TRBV24-1 to TRBJ2-2; TRBD1 or TRBD2 may be the D gene (6 bases each). The V end was cut by 9 bases, the J end by 4 bases, with 26 bases between. The length of the CDR3 is 18 residues. Germline-derived CDR1 and CDR2 are KGHDR and SFDVKD.

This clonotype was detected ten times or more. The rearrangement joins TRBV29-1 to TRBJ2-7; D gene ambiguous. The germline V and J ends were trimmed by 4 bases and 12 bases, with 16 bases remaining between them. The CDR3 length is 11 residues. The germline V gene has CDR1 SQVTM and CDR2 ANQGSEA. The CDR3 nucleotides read TGCAGCGTTGTGATCCGGGCCGCCCTGTACGTC. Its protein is CSVVIRAALYV.

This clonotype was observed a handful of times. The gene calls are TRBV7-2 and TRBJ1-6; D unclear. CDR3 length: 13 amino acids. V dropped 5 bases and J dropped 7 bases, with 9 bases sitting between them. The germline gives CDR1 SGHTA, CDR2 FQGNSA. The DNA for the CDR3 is TGTGCCAGCAGCCCGAGGGCGAATTCACCCCTCCACTTT. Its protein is CASSPRANSPLHF.

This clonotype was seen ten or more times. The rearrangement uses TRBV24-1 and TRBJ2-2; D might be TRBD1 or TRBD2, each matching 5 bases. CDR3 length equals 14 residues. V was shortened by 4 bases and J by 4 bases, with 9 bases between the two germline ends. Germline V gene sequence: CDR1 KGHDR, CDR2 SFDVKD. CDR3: CATSEDGTTGELFF. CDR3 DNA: TGTGCCACCAGTGAAGACGGGACCACCGGGGAGCTGTTTTTT.

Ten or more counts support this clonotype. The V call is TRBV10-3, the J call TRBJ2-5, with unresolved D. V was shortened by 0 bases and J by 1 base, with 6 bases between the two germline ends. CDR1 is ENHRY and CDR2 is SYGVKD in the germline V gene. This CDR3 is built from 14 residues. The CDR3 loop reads CAISESAGQETQYF. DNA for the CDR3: TGTGCCATCAGTGAGTCGGCCGGCCAAGAGACCCAGTACTTC.

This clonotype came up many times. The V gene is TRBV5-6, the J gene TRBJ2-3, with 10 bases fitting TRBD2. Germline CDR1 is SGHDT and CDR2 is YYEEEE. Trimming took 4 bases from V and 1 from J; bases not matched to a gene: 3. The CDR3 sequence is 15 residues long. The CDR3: CASSPSGGRTDTQYF. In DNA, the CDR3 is TGTGCCAGCAGCCCTAGCGGGGGCCGCACAGATACGCAGTATTTT.

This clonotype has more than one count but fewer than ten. The CDR3 nucleotides read TGTGCCAGCAGTGACCTCAGGACAGGACGCGAGCAGTACGTC. Protein sequence: CASSDLRTGREQYV. The V call is TRBV2, the J call TRBJ2-7, with 7 bases aligning to TRBD1. From germline, CDR1 is SNHLY and CDR2 FYNNEI. V gave up 3 bases and J gave up 6 bases; unmatched junction bases: 8. The CDR3 has 14 amino acids.

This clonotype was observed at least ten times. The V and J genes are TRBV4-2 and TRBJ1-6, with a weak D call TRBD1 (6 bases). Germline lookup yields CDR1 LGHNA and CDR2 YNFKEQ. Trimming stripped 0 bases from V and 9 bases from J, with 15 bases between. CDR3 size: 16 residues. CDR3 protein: CASSQDQPGAGSPLHF. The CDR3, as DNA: TGTGCCAGCAGCCAAGATCAACCGGGGGCAGGTTCACCCCTCCACTTT.

The CDR3 is CASSYEQNYEQYF. The DNA for the CDR3 is TGTGCCAGCAGTTACGAACAGAACTACGAGCAGTACTTC. The chain carries TRBV6-2 or TRBV6-3 and TRBJ2-7; D call uncertain. CDR3 length equals 13 residues. CDR1 and CDR2 (germline): MNHEY, SVGEGT. V shed 2 bases and J shed 3 bases, with 8 bases lying between them.

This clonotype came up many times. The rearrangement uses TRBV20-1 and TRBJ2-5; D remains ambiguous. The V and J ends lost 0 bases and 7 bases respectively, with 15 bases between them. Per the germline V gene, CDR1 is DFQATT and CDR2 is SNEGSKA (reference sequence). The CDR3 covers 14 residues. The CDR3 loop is CSARDRRRIVTQYF. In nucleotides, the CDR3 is TGCAGTGCTAGAGATAGAAGGCGGATAGTGACCCAGTACTTC.

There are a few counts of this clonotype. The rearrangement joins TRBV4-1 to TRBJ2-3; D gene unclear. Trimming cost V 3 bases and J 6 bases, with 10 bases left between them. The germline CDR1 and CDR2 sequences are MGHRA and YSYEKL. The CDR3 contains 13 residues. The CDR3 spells CASSQSSADTQYF. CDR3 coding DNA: TGCGCCAGCAGCCAGTCGTCGGCCGATACGCAGTATTTT.